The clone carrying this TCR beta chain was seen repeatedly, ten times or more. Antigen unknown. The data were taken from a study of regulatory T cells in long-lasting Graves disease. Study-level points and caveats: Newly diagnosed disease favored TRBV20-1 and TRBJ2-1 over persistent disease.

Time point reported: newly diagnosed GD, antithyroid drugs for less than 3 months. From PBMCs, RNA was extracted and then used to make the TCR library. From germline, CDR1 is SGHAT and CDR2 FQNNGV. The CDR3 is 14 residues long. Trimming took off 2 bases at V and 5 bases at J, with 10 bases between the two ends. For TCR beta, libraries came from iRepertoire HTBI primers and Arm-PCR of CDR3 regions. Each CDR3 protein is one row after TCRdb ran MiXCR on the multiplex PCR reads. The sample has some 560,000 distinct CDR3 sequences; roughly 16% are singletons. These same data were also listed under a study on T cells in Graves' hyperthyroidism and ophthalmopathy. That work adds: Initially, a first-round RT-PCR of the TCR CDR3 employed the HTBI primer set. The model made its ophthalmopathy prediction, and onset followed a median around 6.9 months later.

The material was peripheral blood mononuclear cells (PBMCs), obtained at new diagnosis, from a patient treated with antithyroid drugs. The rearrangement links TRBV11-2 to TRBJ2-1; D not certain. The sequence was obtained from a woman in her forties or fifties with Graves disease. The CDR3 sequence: CASSLRPRDNEQFF. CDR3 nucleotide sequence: TGTGCCAGCAGCTTACGGCCACGCGACAATGAGCAGTTCTTC.